Below, 29 T cell receptor beta chains from the same sample are listed, as sequenced in a study of molecular identifiers for immune sequencing clone quantification. TCRdb re-analysed the PCR reads in MiXCR, keeping a single row per CDR3 protein. This table holds approximately 60,000 distinct CDR3 sequences, about 20% found once. Sample: naive CD8+ T cells from blood, with Jurkat cell RNA spiked in. Documented subset: FACS-sorted CD8+CD4-CCR7+CD45RA+ naive T cells. The receptor set was obtained from a human donor in good health. Some libraries in this study had Jurkat cell RNA spiked in.

The table lists this clonotype with many counts. The chain joins TRBV4-1 to TRBJ2-7; 7 bases match TRBD2. The CDR3 covers 16 residues. The junction had 7 bases not matched to a gene; V was cut back by 1 base and J by 1 base. The V gene's germline CDR1 is MGHRA and CDR2 YSYEKL. CDR3 region: CASSQGLAGVSYEQYF. CDR3 sequence (DNA): TGCGCCAGCAGCCAAGGTCTTGCGGGAGTGTCCTACGAGCAGTACTTC.

This clonotype has a count of ten or more. This sequence joins TRBV29-1 and TRBJ1-1; the match to TRBD1 covers 7 bases. The germline CDR1 and CDR2 sequences are SQVTM and ANQGSEA. The V gene end was trimmed by 7 bases and the J gene end by 6 bases; junction bases not matched to a gene: 20. The CDR3 spans 16 residues. CDR3 DNA sequence: TGCAGCGCTCCCCGCTACTCGACAGGGTCGGAGGCTGAAGCTTTCTTT. Its translation is CSAPRYSTGSEAEAFF.

This chain joins TRBV4-1 and TRBJ1-5, with TRBD1 as a possible D gene (6 bases). This CDR3 is built from 16 residues. V dropped 5 bases and J dropped 3 bases, with 17 bases sitting between them. Germline values: CDR1 MGHRA, CDR2 YSYEKL. The DNA of the CDR3 is TGCGCCAGCAGCTACTCTCCAACAGGGTACAATCAGCCCCAGCATTTT. Translated, it gives CASSYSPTGYNQPQHF.

Notes on this clonotype: The junction departs from the called germline gene at one end, perhaps through a read error. This rearrangement joins TRBV6-2 or TRBV6-3 to TRBJ2-1; 8 nucleotides line up with TRBD1. CDR3 length: 17 amino acids. Per the germline V gene, CDR1 is MNHEY and CDR2 is SVGEGT. The CDR3 sequence is CASSYRSRGHSSNEQFF. The CDR3 region has the DNA TGTGCCAGCAGTTACAGGTCCAGGGGGCATTCCTCCAATGAGCAGTTCTTC.

The rearrangement uses TRBV12-5 and TRBJ2-1; 8 bases map to TRBD2. From germline, CDR1 is LGHNT and CDR2 FRNRAP. The CDR3 has 14 amino acids. V lost 7 bases to trimming and J lost 8 bases; unmatched junction nucleotides: 10. In nucleotides, the CDR3 is TGTGCTAGTGCCTCCGGGGGGGCGGTCGATGAGCAGTTCTTC. It translates to CASASGGAVDEQFF.

In its sample, this clonotype was seen a few times. A read error is possible here, since a much larger clone lies one base away. Here the CDR3 omits its conserved ending phenylalanine or tryptophan, so a read error is the likely source. J is TRBJ2-3 and V is TRBV29-1; the match to TRBD2 covers 11 bases. Germline CDR1 reads SQVTM; CDR2 reads ANQGSEA. V was clipped by 4 bases and J by 0 bases; unmatched bases: 6. The CDR3 has 16 residues. The DNA for the CDR3 is TGCAGCGTTGGCGGGGGACTAGCGGATAGCACAGATACGCAGTATATT. Translating gives CSVGGGLADSTDTQYI.

This clonotype appeared many times. The rearrangement links TRBV3-1 to TRBJ2-5, with 7 nucleotides matching TRBD2. Germline V gives CDR1 LGHDT, CDR2 YNNKEL (reference sequence). CDR3 length: 15 residues. The V and J ends lost 5 bases and 2 bases, in that order; junction bases with no gene match: 8. The CDR3 region has the DNA TGTGCCAGCAGCGGGCGGGAGTTTGCTCAAGAGACCCAGTACTTC. Translating it yields CASSGREFAQETQYF.

Worth noting for this clonotype: A read error may explain this, as a much larger clone is one base away. V usage is TRBV7-6 and J usage is TRBJ2-5; tentatively, D is TRBD2 (6 bases). This CDR3 region has 16 residues. V was shortened by 2 bases and J by 5 bases, with 18 bases between the two germline ends. Germline-derived CDR1 and CDR2 are SGHVS and FNYEAQ. CDR3 DNA sequence: TGTGCCAGCAGCTTATCGGAGGGAGGCCCTCGGGAGACCCAGTACTTC. Translating it yields CASSLSEGGPRETQYF.

As concerns this clonotype: Possible read error: a much larger clone is one base away. V gene TRBV29-1 combines with J gene TRBJ1-1; D gene ambiguous. The V gene lost 1 base and the J gene lost 5 bases, with 11 bases spanning the gap. CDR1 is SQVTM, CDR2 ANQGSEA, per germline. The CDR3 contains 13 residues. This CDR3 reads CSVEAMVGTEAFF. CDR3 nucleotide sequence: TGCAGCGTTGAAGCAATGGTTGGAACTGAAGCTTTCTTT.

This clonotype showed up just a few times. A read error may be the cause here, since a much bigger clone is one base away. DNA of the CDR3: TGTGCCAGCGACGATAGCGGGAGGCTTAACGAGCAGTACTTC. Its translation is CASDDSGRLNEQYF. The chain is built from TRBV3-1 and TRBJ2-7; 10 nucleotides match TRBD2. Trimming cost V 8 bases and J 5 bases; bases outside gene matches: 9. Germline CDR1 LGHDT, CDR2 YNNKEL (reference sequence). The length of the CDR3 is 14 residues.

Many counts were recorded for this clonotype. J is TRBJ2-5 and V is TRBV27; 10 bases are shared with TRBD2. This CDR3 is 15 amino acids long. Germline CDR1 and CDR2: MNHEY and SMNVEV (reference sequence). The V gene end was trimmed by 5 bases and the J gene end by 5 bases; junction bases not matched to a gene: 8. The CDR3 nucleotides are TGTGCCAGCAGTCCTACGAGCGGGAGGGCTGAGACCCAGTACTTC. Amino acid sequence: CASSPTSGRAETQYF.

This clonotype has at least ten counts. The chain carries TRBV20-1 and TRBJ2-1; TRBD2 matches 11 bases. Germline V gene lookup returns CDR1 DFQATT and CDR2 SNEGSKA (reference sequence). CDR3 length: 15 amino acids. Losses at the gene ends were 2 bases for V and 6 bases for J; bases not matched to a gene: 6. In DNA form, the CDR3 reads TGCAGTGCTAGACTCGTAGCGGGAGGGCTCAATGAGCAGTTCTTC. Protein sequence: CSARLVAGGLNEQFF.

This clonotype was seen ten or more times. This CDR3 reads CASSYGWGWQETQYF. Here the CDR3 DNA reads TGTGCCAGCAGTTACGGATGGGGGTGGCAAGAGACCCAGTACTTC. The chain has TRBV6-5 and TRBJ2-5, with D possibly called TRBD1 or TRBD2 (5 bases each). Trimming cost V 2 bases and J 2 bases, with 12 bases left between them. The CDR3 sequence is 15 residues long. Germline assignment: CDR1 MNHEY and CDR2 SVGAGI.

This clonotype was recorded many times. The V gene is TRBV29-1, the J gene TRBJ1-2; D ambiguous. Trimming pared 3 bases from V and 2 bases from J, leaving 7 bases between. This CDR3 spans 12 amino acids. In germline, CDR1 is SQVTM, CDR2 ANQGSEA. The CDR3 loop is CSVDRANYGYTF. The CDR3, as DNA: TGCAGCGTTGACCGGGCGAACTATGGCTACACCTTC.

This clonotype has only a few counts. V and J are TRBV6-4 and TRBJ2-1; D is possibly TRBD1 (5 bases). From germline, CDR1 is MRHNA and CDR2 SNTAGT. V was trimmed by 3 bases and J by 9 bases, leaving 9 bases between them. This CDR3 comprises 12 residues. The CDR3 nucleotides read TGTGCCAGCAGTGATCAGGGTAGTGAGCAGTTCTTC. As protein: CASSDQGSEQFF.

CDR3 loop: CAISALAGAYEQFF. CDR3 coding DNA: TGTGCCATCAGTGCACTAGCGGGTGCATATGAGCAGTTCTTC. The rearrangement links TRBV10-3 to TRBJ2-1; 9 positions agree with TRBD2. The ends lost 4 bases at V and 8 bases at J; junction bases unmatched: 6. Germline V gene lookup returns CDR1 ENHRY and CDR2 SYGVKD. This CDR3 contains 14 residues.

This clonotype was seen ten or more times. The gene calls are TRBV25-1 and TRBJ2-7; D is perhaps TRBD2 (5 bases). Trimming stripped 4 bases from V and 4 bases from J, with 8 bases between. Germline lookup yields CDR1 MGHDK and CDR2 SYGVNS. The CDR3 runs 12 residues. The CDR3 DNA is TGTGCCAGCAGTGGAACTAGTTACGAGCAGTACTTC. Amino acids: CASSGTSYEQYF.

This clonotype was seen many times. The V gene is TRBV11-3, the J gene TRBJ2-6, with 8 nucleotides matching TRBD1. CDR3 length: 18 amino acids. CDR1 is SGHNT, CDR2 YENEEA, per germline. After removal of 5 bases from V and 0 bases from J, the junction contained 9 bases not matched to a gene. CDR3 region: CASSPTGQGNSGANVLTF. The CDR3 nucleotides are TGTGCCAGCAGCCCGACAGGACAGGGAAACTCTGGGGCCAACGTCCTGACTTTC.

This clonotype was recorded only once. One end of the junction fails to match germline, which may point to a read error. DNA of the CDR3: TGTGCCAGCGGTATAATGAACACTGATGCTTTCTTT. Its protein is CASGIMNTDAFF. V gene TRBV7-9 combines with J gene TRBJ1-1; D call uncertain. This CDR3 is 12 amino acids long. The germline gives CDR1 SEHNR, CDR2 FQNEAQ (reference sequence).

The genes are TRBV7-9 and TRBJ1-5, with D perhaps matching TRBD1 (6 bases). V shed 5 bases and J shed 6 bases, with 14 bases lying between them. The CDR3 covers 14 residues. Germline V lookup: CDR1 SEHNR, CDR2 FQNEAQ (reference sequence). The chain's CDR3 is CASSPPLGAQPQHF. CDR3 DNA: TGTGCCAGCAGCCCCCCCCTGGGGGCTCAGCCCCAGCATTTT.

This clonotype appeared many times. The CDR3 region has the DNA TGCAGCGTTGAAGTTAGGGGTGACAAGGCGGCCCTCCGGGCTGAAGCTTTCTTT. It encodes CSVEVRGDKAALRAEAFF. This chain uses TRBV29-1 with TRBJ1-1, with D maybe TRBD1 (5 bases). Looked up from germline, CDR1 is SQVTM and CDR2 is ANQGSEA. The CDR3 is 18 residues long. V lost 1 base and J 6 bases, leaving 27 bases between the germline ends.

This clonotype was detected many times. This chain uses TRBV20-1 with TRBJ1-1; D is unresolved. The CDR3 runs 11 residues. Trimming cost V 8 bases and J 5 bases, with 12 bases left between them. Per germline, CDR1 DFQATT and CDR2 SNEGSKA (reference sequence). As DNA, the CDR3 is TGCAGTTACATTAGGGTTACTGAAGCTTTCTTT. Its translation: CSYIRVTEAFF.

This clonotype was seen at least ten times. V and J are TRBV9 and TRBJ2-5; 8 bases are shared with TRBD2. CDR1 SGDLS and CDR2 YYNGEE come from the germline V gene. The CDR3 sequence is 15 residues long. Trimming cost V 1 base and J 4 bases; bases outside gene matches: 6. This chain's CDR3 is CASSVQAGDGETQYF. The CDR3 DNA is TGTGCCAGCAGCGTACAAGCGGGAGACGGAGAGACCCAGTACTTC.

The chain links TRBV27 to TRBJ2-1; 10 bases are a match to TRBD2. V shed 6 bases and J 4 bases; nucleotides not matched to a gene: 9. This CDR3 comprises 16 residues. Germline V gives CDR1 MNHEY, CDR2 SMNVEV (reference sequence). CDR3 residues: CASRRPGLALYNEQFF. The CDR3 region has the DNA TGTGCCAGCAGACGCCCGGGACTAGCGTTGTACAATGAGCAGTTCTTC.

On this clonotype itself: This may be a read error, as it is one base from a much larger clone. This sequence joins TRBV4-2 and TRBJ2-5; TRBD2 matches at 10 bases. J gave up 5 bases and V 3 bases, and 12 bases lay outside the gene matches. Looked up from germline, CDR1 is LGHNA and CDR2 is YNFKEQ. The CDR3 covers 17 residues. The CDR3 region has the DNA TGTGCCAGCAGCCATGATGCGCCTAGCGGGAGTCTCGAGACCCAGTACTTC. Its protein product is CASSHDAPSGSLETQYF.

This clonotype was observed at least ten times. The chain links TRBV5-1 to TRBJ2-1; D is perhaps TRBD2 (5 bases). The CDR3 is made up of 14 amino acids. V shed 0 bases and J shed 6 bases, with 10 bases lying between them. Germline V gives CDR1 SGHRS, CDR2 YFSETQ. CDR3 region: CASSLAGSGNEQFF. In DNA, the CDR3 is TGCGCCAGCAGCTTGGCGGGATCGGGCAATGAGCAGTTCTTC.

In its sample, this clonotype was seen many times. This CDR3 is CASSYGQGGYEQFF. CDR3 coding DNA: TGCGCCAGCAGCTACGGACAGGGAGGGTACGAGCAGTTCTTC. This chain links TRBV4-1 with TRBJ2-1; perhaps TRBD1 as D (8 bases). CDR3 length equals 14 residues. V was cut by 5 bases and J by 10 bases, with 18 bases left in between. Germline V gene sequence: CDR1 MGHRA, CDR2 YSYEKL.

As to this clonotype: A much more abundant neighbour one base away suggests this may be a read error. The CDR3 spells CASSLPSGSLNEQFF. CDR3 DNA sequence: TGTGCCAGCAGCCTCCCTAGCGGGAGTCTCAATGAGCAGTTCTTC. This chain connects TRBV11-2 to TRBJ2-1, with TRBD2 identical over 10 bases. Germline CDR1 is SGHAT and CDR2 is FQNNGV. CDR3 size: 15 residues. V lost 5 bases and J lost 6; bases outside the gene matches: 7.

The sample holds a few counts of this clonotype. The chain has TRBV6-2 or TRBV6-3 and TRBJ1-5, with a weak D call TRBD1 (5 bases). With 0 bases removed from V and 5 bases from J, the gap between germline ends came to 26 bases. This CDR3 spans 20 amino acids. Germline CDR1 is MNHEY and CDR2 is SVGEGT. The chain's CDR3 is CASSYSLPFREAAWDQPQHF. For the CDR3, the DNA is TGTGCCAGCAGTTACTCACTCCCTTTCAGGGAGGCAGCCTGGGATCAGCCCCAGCATTTT.